This passage covers 19 T cell receptor beta chains from one sample sequenced in a study of T cell clonality in common variable immunodeficiency. Study-wide findings and caveats: Fewer deletions and N-nucleotide insertions were reportedly seen in common variable immunodeficiency TCR beta sequences.

Here immunoSEQ multiplex PCR was the method, and the copy in TCRdb shows in-frame clones only, minus some. The sample shows tens of thousands of clones, none of them appearing just once. Their antigens remain unidentified. The sequencing sample was made of peripheral blood mononuclear cells. The receptor set was obtained from a human donor with common variable immunodeficiency.

This clone was found a few times. The observed sequence ends 3 residues before the CDR3 terminus, with the missing tail filled in from the germline J gene. This sequence joins TRBV19 and TRBJ1-5; D remains unclear. The CDR3 contains 12 residues. Germline-derived CDR1 and CDR2 are LNHDA and SQIVND (reference sequence). The V and J ends lost 6 bases and 4 bases respectively, with 7 bases between them. The sequenced CDR3 bases are TGTGCCAGTAGGGCACGTAATCAGCCC. Translating it yields CASRARNQP. The full CDR3 reads CASRARNQPQHF.

This CDR3 reads CASISGNTIYF. The sequenced part of the CDR3 DNA is TGTGCCAGTATCAGTGGAAACACC. The V and J genes are TRBV19 and TRBJ1-3; D is ambiguous. The read falls 3 residues short of the CDR3 end, and the missing part is taken from the germline J gene. Trimming shortened V by 7 bases and J by 3 bases, and 4 bases separated the two germline ends. CDR1 is LNHDA and CDR2 is SQIVND in the germline V gene (reference sequence). The CDR3 sequence is 11 residues long. The full variable domain, its missing parts supplied by reference TRBV19 and TRBJ1-3, is DGGITQSPKYLFRKEGQNVTLSCEQNLNHDAMYWYRQDPGQGLRLIYYSQIVNDFQKGDIAEGYSVSREKKESFPLTVTSAQKNPTAFYLCASISGNTIYFGEGSWLTVV.

This clone came up a few times. Read sequence stops 3 residues before the CDR3 end, and the germline J gene provides the missing end. The gene calls are TRBV7-9 and TRBJ2-7, with 10 bases identical to TRBD1. The CDR3 is 15 amino acids. Germline V lookup: CDR1 SEHNR, CDR2 FQNEAQ (reference sequence). The trim removed 0 bases at V and 3 bases at J, leaving 2 bases unmatched. The CDR3 sequence is CASSLARTGGYEQYF. The sequenced CDR3 bases are TGTGCCAGCAGCTTAGCCCGGACAGGGGGCTACGAG.

This clone turned up a few times. The sequence runs out 3 residues before the end of the CDR3; the remainder is reconstructed from the germline J gene. The V and J genes are TRBV2 and TRBJ2-1; D is uncertain. Deletions cut 8 bases from V and 3 bases from J, with 8 bases between. The germline V gene encodes CDR1 SNHLY and CDR2 FYNNEI. The CDR3 runs to 12 residues. Partial CDR3 DNA: TGTGCCAGCTCTTTCGTCTACAATGAG. This gives the protein CASSFVYNE. The whole CDR3 region reads CASSFVYNEQFF.

Regarding this clone: The observed sequence ends 3 residues before the CDR3 terminus, with the missing tail filled in from the germline J gene. The chain couples TRBV7-2 to TRBJ2-5, with TRBD2 matching over 7 bases. Trimming cost V 1 base and J 1 base; bases outside gene matches: 3. Germline values: CDR1 SGHTA, CDR2 FQGNSA. CDR3 length: 15 amino acids. The CDR3 protein is CASSLGGTTQETQYF. The sequenced part of the CDR3 DNA is TGTGCCAGCAGCTTAGGTGGGACTACCCAAGAGACC.

Of note for this clone: Coverage ceases 3 residues before the CDR3 finishes, and the germline J gene fills in the end. The V call is TRBV11-2, the J call TRBJ2-7; D is perhaps TRBD2 (6 bases). The CDR3 length is 14 residues. Per the germline V gene, CDR1 is SGHAT and CDR2 is FQNNGV. V lost 10 bases and J lost 2, with 18 bases in between. CDR3 DNA (partial): TGTGCCACCACGACGTCAGCGGGCGCCTACGAG. Its protein is CATTTSAGAYE. The CDR3 as a whole reads CATTTSAGAYEQYF. The complete variable domain, with remaining parts taken from reference TRBV11-2 and TRBJ2-7, reads EAGVAQSPRYKIIEKRQSVAFWCNPISGHATLYWYQQILGQGPKLLIQFQNNGVVDDSQLPKDRFSAERLKGVDSTLKIQPAKLEDSAVYLCATTTSAGAYEQYFGPGTRLTVT.

This clone was seen repeatedly, ten times or more. CDR3 region: CASSDPREDRSNEQFF. The sequenced CDR3 bases are TGTGCCAGTAGCGATCCACGCGAGGACAGGTCGAATGAG. V gene TRBV19 combines with J gene TRBJ2-1; 7 bases fit TRBD1. The DNA ends 3 residues before the CDR3 does, and the rest of the CDR3 is filled in from the germline J gene. CDR1 and CDR2 from the germline V gene are LNHDA and SQIVND (reference sequence). Trimming at V came to 6 bases and at J to 7 bases, leaving 15 bases not matched to a gene. CDR3 length: 16 amino acids. Based on the CDR3 plus reference TRBV19 and TRBJ2-1, the full variable domain is DGGITQSPKYLFRKEGQNVTLSCEQNLNHDAMYWYRQDPGQGLRLIYYSQIVNDFQKGDIAEGYSVSREKKESFPLTVTSAQKNPTAFYLCASSDPREDRSNEQFFGPGTRLTVL.

The sample holds many counts of this clone. The missing CDR3 end, 3 residues past where the read stops, is filled in from the germline J gene. This chain uses TRBV19 with TRBJ1-4; 9 nucleotides line up with TRBD1. The CDR3 is 13 residues long. The germline V gene encodes CDR1 LNHDA and CDR2 SQIVND (reference sequence). The trim removed 8 bases at V and 4 bases at J, leaving 2 bases unmatched. CDR3 bases read: TGTGCCAGTGGGACAGGGATTAATGAAAAA. This translates into CASGTGINEK. The entire CDR3 protein reads CASGTGINEKLFF.

In this sample, this clone turned up many times. The DNA ends 3 residues before the CDR3 does, and the rest of the CDR3 is filled in from the germline J gene. This sequence joins TRBV29-1 and TRBJ1-1; 8 nucleotides align to TRBD1. Germline CDR1 is SQVTM and CDR2 is ANQGSEA. After removal of 7 bases from V and 1 base from J, the junction contained 2 bases not matched to a gene. CDR3 length: 12 amino acids. CDR3 region: CSAQGANTEAFF. The sequenced CDR3 bases are TGCAGCGCTCAGGGGGCGAACACTGAA.

This clone came up a few times. With the read ending 3 residues before the CDR3 end, the germline J gene is used to fill in that end. The chain uses TRBV18 and TRBJ2-6; the match to TRBD1 covers 12 bases. Germline CDR1 KGHSH, CDR2 LQKENI. V lost 0 bases to trimming and J lost 2 bases; unmatched junction nucleotides: 2. The CDR3 has 18 amino acids. The CDR3 is CASSPPGTGGPGANVLTF. The CDR3 bases that were read are TGTGCCAGCTCACCACCTGGGACAGGGGGCCCTGGGGCCAACGTC.

This clone has ten or more counts. Read coverage stops 3 residues before the CDR3 terminus; the germline J gene supplies the remainder. The rearrangement joins TRBV5-4 to TRBJ2-6, with D perhaps TRBD2 (7 bases). The CDR3 runs to 16 residues. In germline, CDR1 is SGHNT, CDR2 YYREEE (reference sequence). V was cut by 10 bases and J by 1 base, with 18 bases left in between. This chain's CDR3 is CAVGRGPTSGANVLTF. CDR3 bases read: TGTGCCGTGGGGCGGGGGCCTACTTCTGGGGCCAACGTC.

This clone was counted only a few times. The read ends 3 residues shy of where the CDR3 ends; the end is completed using the germline J gene. The J gene is TRBJ1-4, the V gene TRBV7-6; a weak D match, TRBD1 (6 bases). Germline V CDR1 and CDR2: SGHVS, FNYEAQ. This CDR3 is 16 amino acids long. Trimming took off 1 base at V and 7 bases at J, with 16 bases between the two ends. CDR3 amino acids: CASSLGAGVGVEKLFF. The sequenced CDR3 bases are TGTGCCAGCAGCTTAGGGGCAGGGGTTGGGGTTGAAAAA.

This clone was seen ten or more times. The read comes to an end 3 residues before the CDR3 does, leaving the germline J gene to fill in the end. The chain is built from TRBV28 and TRBJ2-7; 7 bases map to TRBD1. Germline V gene lookup returns CDR1 MDHEN and CDR2 SYDVKM. V shed 5 bases and J 0 bases; nucleotides not matched to a gene: 7. This CDR3 has 15 residues. CDR3 bases read: TGTGCCAGCAGTCCTACGGACAGGAGCTCCTACGAG. Amino acid sequence: CASSPTDRSSYE. The entire CDR3 protein is CASSPTDRSSYEQYF. Filled out from reference TRBV28 and TRBJ2-7, the complete variable domain reads DVKVTQSSRYLVKRTGEKVFLECVQDMDHENMFWYRQDPGLGLRLIYFSYDVKMKEKGDIPEGYSVSREKKERFSLILESASTNQTSMYLCASSPTDRSSYEQYFGPGTRLTVT.

This clone was detected only a few times. The missing CDR3 end, 3 residues past where the read stops, is filled in from the germline J gene. The chain is built from TRBV11-2 and TRBJ1-5; D gene ambiguous. The germline V gene encodes CDR1 SGHAT and CDR2 FQNNGV. V lost 1 base, J lost 1 base, and 5 bases lay in between. The CDR3 is 14 amino acids. The sequenced part of the CDR3 DNA is TGTGCCAGCAGCTTAGCAGGAAGCAATCAGCCC. This sequence encodes CASSLAGSNQP. From start to end, the CDR3 is CASSLAGSNQPQHF.

This clone was counted at least ten times. This CDR3 reads CASLSGDFFFGSYNEQFF. The CDR3 bases that were read are TGTGCCAGCTTATCCGGGGACTTCTTTTTTGGCTCCTACAATGAG. This chain connects TRBV18 to TRBJ2-1, with D maybe TRBD2 (6 bases). Sequencing ends 3 residues short of the CDR3 end; the germline J gene provides the rest. The CDR3 is 18 residues long. Per germline, CDR1 KGHSH and CDR2 LQKENI. Deletions cut 7 bases from V and 0 bases from J, with 22 bases between.

With respect to this clone: Read data end 3 residues before the CDR3 end; the end is taken from the germline J gene. This chain joins TRBV2 and TRBJ1-1; D not certain. The CDR3 covers 11 residues. Germline loops: CDR1 SNHLY, CDR2 FYNNEI. The sequenced CDR3 bases are TGTGCCAGCAGTGCCACATTTAAA. Its protein product is CASSATFK. The full CDR3 protein reads CASSATFKAFF. The variable domain in full, completed from reference TRBV2 and TRBJ1-1, reads EPEVTQTPSHQVTQMGQEVILRCVPISNHLYFYWYRQILGQKVEFLVSFYNNEISEKSEIFDDQFSVERPDGSNFTLKIRSTKLEDSAMYFCASSATFKAFFGQGTRLTVV.

This clone turned up a few times. The read halts 3 residues ahead of the CDR3 end, with the missing end drawn from the germline J gene. The V and J genes are TRBV30 and TRBJ1-3, with a weak D call TRBD1 (5 bases). Deletions cut 4 bases from V and 0 bases from J, with 13 bases between. This CDR3 comprises 15 residues. Germline V gene data show CDR1 as GTSNPN and CDR2 as SVGIG (reference sequence). The CDR3 DNA, read in part, is TGTGCCTGGACCACGACAGTAAACTCTGGAAACACC. It translates to CAWTTTVNSGNT. The full CDR3 protein reads CAWTTTVNSGNTIYF.

This clone was seen repeatedly, ten times or more. The read ends 3 residues early relative to the CDR3; the germline J gene fills the gap. The V gene is TRBV29-1, the J gene TRBJ1-1; 11 bases are a match to TRBD1. CDR3 size: 14 residues. CDR1 SQVTM and CDR2 ANQGSEA come from the germline V gene. The junction had 7 bases not matched to a gene; V was cut back by 6 bases and J by 4 bases. Partial CDR3 DNA: TGCAGCGTCCAAGAGGGGACAGGGGGCACTGAA. It yields the protein CSVQEGTGGTE. The CDR3 as a whole reads CSVQEGTGGTEAFF.

In its sample, this clone was seen many times. The read terminates 3 residues before the CDR3 end, so the remaining end is supplied by the germline J gene. V is TRBV20-1 and J is TRBJ1-6; D is perhaps TRBD1 (6 bases). The CDR3 is 13 residues long. CDR1 is DFQATT and CDR2 is SNEGSKA in the germline V gene (reference sequence). The ends were cut back, 1 base at V and 7 bases at J, with 8 bases in the middle. Incomplete CDR3 DNA: TGCAGTGCTAGAGCACAGGGAAATTCACCC. The encoded protein is CSARAQGNSP. Given in full, the CDR3 is CSARAQGNSPLHF.